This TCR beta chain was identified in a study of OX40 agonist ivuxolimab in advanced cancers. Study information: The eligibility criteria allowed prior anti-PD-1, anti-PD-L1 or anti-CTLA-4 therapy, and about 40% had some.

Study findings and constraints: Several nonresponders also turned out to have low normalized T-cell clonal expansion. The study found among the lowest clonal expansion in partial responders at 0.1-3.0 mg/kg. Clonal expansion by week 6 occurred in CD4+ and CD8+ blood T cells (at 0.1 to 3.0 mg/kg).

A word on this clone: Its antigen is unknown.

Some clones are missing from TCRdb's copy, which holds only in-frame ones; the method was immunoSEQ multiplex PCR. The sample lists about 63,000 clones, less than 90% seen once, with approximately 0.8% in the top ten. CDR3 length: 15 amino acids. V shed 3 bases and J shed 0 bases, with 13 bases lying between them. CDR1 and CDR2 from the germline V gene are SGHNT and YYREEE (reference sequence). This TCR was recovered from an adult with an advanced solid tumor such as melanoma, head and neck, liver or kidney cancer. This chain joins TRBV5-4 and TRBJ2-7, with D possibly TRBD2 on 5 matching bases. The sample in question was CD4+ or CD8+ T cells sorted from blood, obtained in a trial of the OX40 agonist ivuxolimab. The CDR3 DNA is TGTGCCAGCAGCTCTGGACTCCTTAGCTCCTACGAGCAGTACTTC. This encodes CASSSGLLSSYEQYF.